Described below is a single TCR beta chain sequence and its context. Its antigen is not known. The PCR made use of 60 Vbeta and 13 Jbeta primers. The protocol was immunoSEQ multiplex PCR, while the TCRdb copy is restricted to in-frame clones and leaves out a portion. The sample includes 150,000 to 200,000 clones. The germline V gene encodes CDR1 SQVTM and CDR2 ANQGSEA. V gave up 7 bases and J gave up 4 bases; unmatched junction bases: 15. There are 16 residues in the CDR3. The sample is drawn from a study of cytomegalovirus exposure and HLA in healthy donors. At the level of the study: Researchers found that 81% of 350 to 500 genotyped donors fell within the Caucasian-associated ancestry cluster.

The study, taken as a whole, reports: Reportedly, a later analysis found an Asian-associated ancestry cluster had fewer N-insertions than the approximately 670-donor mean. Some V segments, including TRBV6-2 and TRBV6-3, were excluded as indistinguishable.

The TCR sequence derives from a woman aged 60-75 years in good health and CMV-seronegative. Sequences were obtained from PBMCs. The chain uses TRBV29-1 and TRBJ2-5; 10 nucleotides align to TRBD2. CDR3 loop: CSAAGTSAVMGETQYF. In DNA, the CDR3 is TGCAGCGCTGCAGGGACTAGCGCGGTGATGGGAGAGACCCAGTACTTC.